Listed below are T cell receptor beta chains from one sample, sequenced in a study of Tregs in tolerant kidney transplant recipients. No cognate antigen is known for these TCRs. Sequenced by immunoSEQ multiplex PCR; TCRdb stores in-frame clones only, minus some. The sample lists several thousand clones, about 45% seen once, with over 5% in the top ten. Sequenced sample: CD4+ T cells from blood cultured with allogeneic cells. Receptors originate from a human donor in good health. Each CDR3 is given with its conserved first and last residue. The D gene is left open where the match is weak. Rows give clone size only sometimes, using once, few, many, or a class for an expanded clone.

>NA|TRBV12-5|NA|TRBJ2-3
TGTGCTAGTGGTTTCCCCCTGACCGCTCGCACAGATACGCAGTATTTT
CASGFPLTARTDTQYF
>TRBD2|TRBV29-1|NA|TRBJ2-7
TGCAGCGTGAGCCCTGCCGGGACTAGCGGGACGGGCGAGCAGTACTTC
CSVSPAGTSGTGEQYF
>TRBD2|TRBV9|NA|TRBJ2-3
TGTGCCAGCAGCGGTAGTGGGGGGGTGGGGGGAAGCACAGATACGCAGTATTTT
CASSGSGGVGGSTDTQYF
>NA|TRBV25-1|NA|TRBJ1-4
TGTGCCAGCAGTGAATCCAAGGTTTATGAAAAACTGTTTTTT
CASSESKVYEKLFF
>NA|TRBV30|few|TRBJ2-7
TGTGCCTGGAGTGTAGTGAGGGCAGGCTACGAGCAGTACTTC
CAWSVVRAGYEQYF
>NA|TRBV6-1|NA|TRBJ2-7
TGTGCCAGCAGACAAACCCTGACAGGTATGGAGCAGTACTTC
CASRQTLTGMEQYF
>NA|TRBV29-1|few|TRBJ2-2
TGCAGCGGGGGAGCAGAGGGGAACACCGGGGAGCTGTTTTTT
CSGGAEGNTGELFF
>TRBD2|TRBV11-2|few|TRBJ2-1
TGTGCCAGCAAGCGGGGCCGCAATGAGCAGTTCTTC
CASKRGRNEQFF
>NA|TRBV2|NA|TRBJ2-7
TGTGCCAGCAGTGCGTACGAGCAGTACTTC
CASSAYEQYF
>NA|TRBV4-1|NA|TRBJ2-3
TGCGCCAGCAGCCAAGGCCAAGGTGGTTGGGATACGCAGTATTTT
CASSQGQGGWDTQYF
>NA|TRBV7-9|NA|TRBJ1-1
TGTGCCAGCAGCTCAGAGGGGCCTAGAGTGAACACTGAAGCTTTCTTT
CASSSEGPRVNTEAFF
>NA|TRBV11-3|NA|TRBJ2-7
TGTGCCAGCAGCTTAGATCCGGAAGCCAGCTACGAGCAGTACTTC
CASSLDPEASYEQYF
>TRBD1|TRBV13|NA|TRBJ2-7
TGTGCCAGCAGCTTTGACAGGGGCCCCCCTTACGAGCAGTACTTC
CASSFDRGPPYEQYF
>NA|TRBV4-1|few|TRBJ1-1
TGCGCCAGCAGCCAAGAGGGTCACGGGAACACTGAAGCTTTCTTT
CASSQEGHGNTEAFF
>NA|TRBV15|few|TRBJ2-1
TGTGCCACCAGCAGAGAAGGCCTCTCGCGGAGGTACAATGAGCAGTTCTTC
CATSREGLSRRYNEQFF
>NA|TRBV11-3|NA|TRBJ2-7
TGTGCCAGCAGCGCCAGTTTGGCAGGGGGGGACTACGAGCAGTACTTC
CASSASLAGGDYEQYF
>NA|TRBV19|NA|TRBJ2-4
TGTGCCAGTAGTATTTTTCTCGGCTTGACAGAGGAAAACATTCAGTACTTC
CASSIFLGLTEENIQYF
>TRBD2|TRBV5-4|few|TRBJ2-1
TGTGCCAGCAGGACTTCTAGCGGAGGTTGGCATGAGCAGTTCTTC
CASRTSSGGWHEQFF
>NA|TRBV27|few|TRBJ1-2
TGTGCCAGCAGTTCACGGACTTCGGGCTACACCTTC
CASSSRTSGYTF
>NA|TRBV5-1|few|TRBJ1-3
TGCGCCAGCAGCCCTACCAGTGCTGGAAACACCATATATTTT
CASSPTSAGNTIYF
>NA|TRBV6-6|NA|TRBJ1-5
TGTGCCAGCAGTTATTCGGGGGTACGGCAGCCCCAGCATTTT
CASSYSGVRQPQHF
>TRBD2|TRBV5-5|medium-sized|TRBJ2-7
TGTGCCAGCAGCTTGCTGGGACTAGCGGGAGGTTACTTCCTAGACGAGCAGTACTTC
CASSLLGLAGGYFLDEQYF
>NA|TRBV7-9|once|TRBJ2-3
TGTGCCAGCAGCTTAACGGGCAGCACAGATACGCAGTATTTT
CASSLTGSTDTQYF
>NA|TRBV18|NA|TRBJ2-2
TGTGCCAGCTCACCACCGAACACCGGGGAGCTGTTTTTT
CASSPPNTGELFF
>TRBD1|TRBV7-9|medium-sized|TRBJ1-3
TGTGCCAGCAGCTTGACTAGACAGGGGAACACCATATATTTT
CASSLTRQGNTIYF
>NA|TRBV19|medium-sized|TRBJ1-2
TGTGCCAGTAGTATAAGGGGGAGTGACGGCTACACCTTC
CASSIRGSDGYTF
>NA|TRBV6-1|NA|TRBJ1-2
TGTGCCAGCAGTCGGGACGGACAAAGACACGGCTACACCTTC
CASSRDGQRHGYTF
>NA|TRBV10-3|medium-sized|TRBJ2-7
TGTGCCATCAGTGCGACCGGGGCCGAGCAGTACTTC
CAISATGAEQYF
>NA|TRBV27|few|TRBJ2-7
TGTGCCACCGCCGTAGCGGAATACTACGAGCAGTACTTC
CATAVAEYYEQYF
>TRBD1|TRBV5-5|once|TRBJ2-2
TGTGCCAGCAGCTTCGAAGAGAGAACAGGGGGCCGGGAGCTGTTTTTT
CASSFEERTGGRELFF
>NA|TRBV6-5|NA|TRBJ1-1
TGTGCCAGCAGCCGACACACTGAAGCTTTCTTT
CASSRHTEAFF
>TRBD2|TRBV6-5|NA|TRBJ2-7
TGTGCCAGCAGTTGGACTAGCGGGAAGTACGAGCAGTACTTC
CASSWTSGKYEQYF
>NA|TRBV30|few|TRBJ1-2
TGTGCCTGGAGACGGGACATAAGCTATGGCTACACCTTC
CAWRRDISYGYTF
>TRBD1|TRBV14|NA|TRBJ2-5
TGTGCCAGCAGCCAGTCACAGGGGGCGCCGGAGCAGTACTTC
CASSQSQGAPEQYF